The 16 T cell receptor beta chains presented below share a single source sample, sequenced in a study of T cell responses to AZD1222 COVID-19 vaccine. TCRdb's table, derived via immunoSEQ multiplex PCR, lists solely in-frame clones and lacks some. The repertoire holds some 170,000 clones, with about 92% as singletons. The sample consisted of peripheral blood, taken on day 0 of AZD1222 vaccination. Receptor source: an adult in good health.

This rearrangement joins TRBV5-6 to TRBJ1-5; 11 nucleotides line up with TRBD1. V lost 4 bases and J lost 1; bases outside the gene matches: 4. Germline CDR1 is SGHDT and CDR2 is YYEEEE. The length of the CDR3 is 16 residues. CDR3 in amino acids: CASSRWDRGSNQPQHF. Written as DNA, the CDR3 is TGTGCCAGCAGCCGCTGGGACAGGGGGAGCAATCAGCCCCAGCATTTT. Variable domain in full (rest from reference TRBV5-6 and TRBJ1-5): DAGVTQSPTHLIKTRGQQVTLRCSPKSGHDTVSWYQQALGQGPQFIFQYYEEEERQRGNFPDRFSGHQFPNYSSELNVNALLLGDSALYLCASSRWDRGSNQPQHFGDGTRLSIL.

This chain uses TRBV27 with TRBJ1-1; D gene unclear. The CDR3 is 14 amino acids. From germline, CDR1 is MNHEY and CDR2 SMNVEV (reference sequence). Trimming pared 6 bases from V and 1 base from J, leaving 12 bases between. CDR3: CASRGMGTNTEAFF. Written as DNA, the CDR3 is TGTGCCAGCAGAGGGATGGGAACGAACACTGAAGCTTTCTTT.

The chain employs TRBV7-2 and TRBJ1-6; D is possibly TRBD1 (5 bases). This CDR3 is 14 amino acids long. V lost 5 bases to trimming and J lost 6 bases, with 11 bases between them. Germline lookup yields CDR1 SGHTA and CDR2 FQGNSA. The CDR3 loop is CASSPRQFNSPLHF. The CDR3 DNA sequence: TGTGCCAGCAGCCCCCGACAGTTTAATTCACCCCTCCACTTT. Drawing the rest from reference TRBV7-2 and TRBJ1-6, the complete variable domain is GAGVSQSPSNKVTEKGKDVELRCDPISGHTALYWYRQSLGQGLEFLIYFQGNSAPDKSGLPSDRFSAERTGGSVSTLTIQRTQQEDSAVYLCASSPRQFNSPLHFGNGTRLTVT.

This chain uses TRBV7-9 with TRBJ1-2; D is uncertain. Germline assignment: CDR1 SEHNR and CDR2 FQNEAQ (reference sequence). The CDR3 totals 13 residues. Trimming took off 6 bases at V and 6 bases at J, with 14 bases between the two ends. The CDR3 reads CASSQTPDHGYTF. The CDR3 DNA follows: TGTGCCAGCAGTCAGACCCCGGACCATGGCTACACCTTC.

The chain employs TRBV11-2 and TRBJ1-6, with D possibly TRBD1 on 6 matching bases. Germline values: CDR1 SGHAT, CDR2 FQNNGV. Trimming took off 5 bases at V and 7 bases at J, with 15 bases between the two ends. CDR3 length: 15 amino acids. CDR3: CASSPLGTYNSPLHF. The CDR3 DNA reads as TGTGCCAGCAGCCCCCTGGGGACATACAATTCACCCCTCCACTTT.

The chain is built from TRBV24-1 and TRBJ2-3; no firm D call. The V end was cut by 6 bases, the J end by 5 bases, with 11 bases between. The germline V gene encodes CDR1 KGHDR and CDR2 SFDVKD. This CDR3 is 13 amino acids long. CDR3 amino acids: CATSLSSLDTQYF. In nucleotides, the CDR3 is TGTGCCACCAGTTTATCTAGTTTAGATACGCAGTATTTT.

The V call is TRBV5-1, the J call TRBJ1-2; TRBD1 might be the D (5 bases). The V gene's germline CDR1 is SGHRS and CDR2 YFSETQ. The CDR3 is 16 residues long. V dropped 0 bases and J dropped 6 bases, with 18 bases sitting between them. This CDR3 is CASSLEPGTATNGYTF. The CDR3 DNA follows: TGCGCCAGCAGCTTGGAACCTGGGACGGCTACTAATGGCTACACCTTC.

The CDR3 spells CAKRYRGADQPQHF. The CDR3 bases are TGTGCCAAGCGATATCGGGGCGCGGATCAGCCCCAGCATTTT. The chain joins TRBV5-8 to TRBJ1-5; D may be TRBD1 (5 bases). Trimming removed 9 bases at V and 5 bases at J, with 18 bases between. Per the germline V gene, CDR1 is SGHTS and CDR2 is YDEGEE. The CDR3 runs to 14 residues.

The chain couples TRBV12-3 or TRBV12-4 to TRBJ2-5; D ambiguous. There are 13 residues in the CDR3. V was shortened by 7 bases and J by 6 bases, with 15 bases between the two germline ends. The CDR3 here is CASTLPPAQTQYF. The CDR3 coding sequence is TGTGCCAGCACCCTACCCCCCGCCCAGACCCAGTACTTC.

The rearrangement joins TRBV15 to TRBJ1-5, with a weak D call TRBD1 (6 bases). V was shortened by 3 bases and J by 1 base, with 7 bases between the two germline ends. The germline gives CDR1 LNHNV, CDR2 YYDKDF (reference sequence). This CDR3 region has 14 residues. Here the CDR3 reads CATSRGGSNQPQHF. For the CDR3, the DNA is TGTGCCACCAGCAGGGGGGGCAGCAATCAGCCCCAGCATTTT.

The chain combines TRBV11-3 with TRBJ1-5; D is possibly TRBD1 (6 bases). The CDR3 is 17 residues long. Trimming left V 0 bases short and J 1 base short, with 13 bases between. The germline CDR1 and CDR2 sequences are SGHNT and YENEEA. Here the CDR3 reads CASSLDRKQGSNQPQHF. The CDR3 coding sequence is TGTGCCAGCAGCTTAGATCGTAAACAGGGAAGCAATCAGCCCCAGCATTTT.

The genes are TRBV19 and TRBJ2-3; 7 positions match TRBD1. The germline gives CDR1 LNHDA, CDR2 SQIVND (reference sequence). J gave up 4 bases and V 4 bases, and 8 bases lay outside the gene matches. The CDR3 has 15 amino acids. CDR3 coding DNA: TGTGCCAGTAGTAAAAAGGGGGCGCGTGCAGATACGCAGTATTTT. This sequence encodes CASSKKGARADTQYF.

This chain's CDR3 is CASRSGLRNYGYTF. Here the CDR3 DNA reads TGTGCCAGTAGATCGGGACTTAGGAACTATGGCTACACCTTC. This chain connects TRBV19 to TRBJ1-2; tentatively, D is TRBD1 (5 bases). V was shortened by 6 bases and J by 2 bases, with 13 bases between the two germline ends. Germline V lookup: CDR1 LNHDA, CDR2 SQIVND (reference sequence). CDR3 length: 14 amino acids. Using reference TRBV19 and TRBJ1-2 for the parts outside the CDR3, the full variable domain is DGGITQSPKYLFRKEGQNVTLSCEQNLNHDAMYWYRQDPGQGLRLIYYSQIVNDFQKGDIAEGYSVSREKKESFPLTVTSAQKNPTAFYLCASRSGLRNYGYTFGSGTRLTVV.

V and J are TRBV6-5 and TRBJ1-2; possible D gene TRBD1, 5 bases. Trimming left V 2 bases short and J 2 bases short, with 9 bases between. CDR3 size: 14 residues. Germline V CDR1 and CDR2: MNHEY, SVGAGI. The CDR3 DNA reads TGTGCCAGCAGTTACGGGGACGGAAACTATGGCTACACCTTC. As protein: CASSYGDGNYGYTF.

The J gene is TRBJ2-1, the V gene TRBV6-2 or TRBV6-3; TRBD1 is a possible D gene (6 bases). The CDR3 has 20 amino acids. The ends were cut back, 5 bases at V and 0 bases at J, with 26 bases in the middle. The germline V gene encodes CDR1 MNHEY and CDR2 SVGEGT. Written as DNA, the CDR3 is TGTGCCAGCAGTACCCGGGACACAGGGACGCGAACGAGCTCCTACAATGAGCAGTTCTTC. Translated, it gives CASSTRDTGTRTSSYNEQFF.

The gene calls are TRBV12-3 or TRBV12-4 and TRBJ1-2, with 7 nucleotides matching TRBD1. V shed 6 bases, J shed 8 bases, and the junction held 6 bases outside the gene matches. The CDR3 has 12 amino acids. CDR3: CASRIWTGGYTF. CDR3 bases: TGTGCCAGCAGAATCTGGACAGGCGGCTACACCTTC.